This T cell receptor beta chain was identified in a study of blood T cell repertoires in COVID-19 (TCRdb year 2020). Regarding the study in general: Collaborator samples came from the United States, Italy and Spain and covered acute and convalescent phases of COVID-19. The material from the prospective study consisted of cDNA or gDNA derived from T cells, B-cell-depleted T cells, or PBMCs. The dataset comprised deeply sampled blood TCRbeta repertoires from subjects exposed to, actively infected with, or recovered from COVID-19. The repertoires were made available in a free public database intended to serve as a resource for research on the immune response to SARS-CoV-2. Samples came from the ongoing ImmuneRACE study (first 160 participants) plus 1,254 subjects from 6 global collaborators. The sample metadata nearly always contained a de-identified subject ID, COVID-19 status, age in years and sex. Where available, HLA class I and class II types were obtained from metadata supplied by the sample provider rather than from assay-based typing. Broad study findings and their caveats: Clinical and demographic metadata were provided uncurated, with the amount varying by source and participant.

A remark on this clone: No cognate antigen has been identified for it. Base quality data are lacking; no much larger clone is found one base away. Other DNA sequences of this sample code for an identical CDR3.

TCRbeta CDR3 regions were amplified from genomic DNA using the immunoSEQ Assay, a bias-controlled multiplex PCR. For the original study's pipeline: Within the assay, amplification of reference gene primers was used to estimate how many nucleated cells each sample contained. To quantify the absolute abundance of each unique TCRbeta CDR3 rearrangement, sequence reads were collapsed and filtered. For each sample, productive Simpson clonality was calculated by taking the square root of Simpson's diversity index across productive rearrangements. TCRdb retrieved this table from immuneACCESS and kept in-frame rearrangements only. Not all clones are present; in checked studies, unresolved V genes account for under half, and no reason is known for the remainder. V and J calls and clone size are given by that table; D and trimming were obtained from the DNA. This sample is represented by around 250,000 clones; over 75% of them were singletons. The biggest ten clones account for approximately 2% of the sample.

The germline V and J ends show losses of 1 base and 4 bases respectively, and no gene match explains 1 base of the junction. Spanning cysteine to phenylalanine, the CDR3 consists of 14 amino acids. The read is trimmed to its CDR3 DNA, 42 bases read in frame from base 1. The germline V gene encodes CDR1 LNHDA and CDR2 SQIVND (reference sequence). Participants in the prospective study were enrolled through a virtual design, were aged roughly 18 to 100 years, and lived in roughly 25 United States geographic areas. In the prospective study, cohorts were assigned on the basis of participant-reported clinical history obtained from a screening survey and a study questionnaire. For ImmuneRACE Cohort 3, a participant was defined as recovered based on two consecutive negative NP/OP PCR tests, clearance by a healthcare professional, or resolution of symptoms. In the prospective study, whole blood, serum and a nasopharyngeal or oropharyngeal swab were collected from each participant by mobile phlebotomists. Prospective study participants could optionally give additional blood draws and questionnaires over an approximately two-month period. Before DNA extraction, blood samples from the prospective study were shipped at room temperature or frozen.

The chain is encoded by TRBV19 joined to TRBJ2-3, with 8 bases aligning to TRBD2. Sequenced: PBMCs or T cells enriched from blood (not recorded which). This TCR derives from a woman aged 45-59 years who had recovered from COVID-19. The CDR3 protein is CASSIGTSPDTQYF. The sequenced DNA: TGTGCCAGTAGTATAGGGACTAGCCCAGATACGCAGTATTTT.